What follows are 31 T cell receptor beta chains derived from one specimen sequenced in a study of HIV-infected patients and healthy controls. Whole blood was used without fractionation, so all unsorted peripheral T cells were included. Reverse transcription used 450 to 500 ng RNA and constant-region primers for alpha and beta. Alpha and beta chain libraries were made separately by chain-specific third strand synthesis with multiplexing indices. TCRdb ran MiXCR on the 5' RACE reads and lists one entry per CDR3 protein. Of 15,000 to 20,000 distinct CDR3 sequences listed, 10% are singletons. Material: blood. These receptors were taken from an adult in good health.

This clonotype has a count of ten or more. This rearrangement joins TRBV12-3 or TRBV12-4 to TRBJ2-7; D might be TRBD1 (6 bases). V was cut by 3 bases and J by 4 bases, with 28 bases left in between. This CDR3 has 19 amino acids. The CDR3 sequence: CASSLGRGHASLVEYEQYF. The CDR3 nucleotides are TGTGCCAGCAGTTTGGGTCGGGGACACGCCTCACTTGTCGAGTACGAGCAGTACTTC.

This clonotype was seen more than once but under ten times. J is TRBJ2-7 and V is TRBV7-7; the D is unclear. The CDR3 consists of 14 residues. Trimming left V 6 bases short and J 6 bases short, with 18 bases between. Germline V lookup: CDR1 SSHAT, CDR2 FNYEAQ (reference sequence). The CDR3 reads CASRSILRAAEQYF. CDR3 DNA: TGTGCCAGCAGATCGATCCTCCGGGCAGCCGAGCAGTACTTC.

This clonotype is medium-sized by share. CDR3 sequence (DNA): TGCGCCAGCAGCTTGGCCTCGGGCACAGGGAAGGTAGCTTTCTTT. It codes for CASSLASGTGKVAFF. The chain carries TRBV5-1 and TRBJ1-1; maybe TRBD1 (6 bases). The CDR3 has 15 residues. V was pared by 0 bases and J by 10 bases, with 19 bases between. Germline V gene data show CDR1 as SGHRS and CDR2 as YFSETQ.

This clonotype was counted ten times or more. V is TRBV3-1 and J is TRBJ2-1; TRBD2 matches 9 bases. The CDR3 has 16 amino acids. With 0 bases clipped from V and 6 bases from J, the junction kept 6 bases outside the gene matches. Germline-derived CDR1 and CDR2 are LGHDT and YNNKEL (reference sequence). The DNA for the CDR3 is TGTGCCAGCAGCCAAGAGTTCGGCGGGAGGGCCAATGAGCAGTTCTTC. Translation: CASSQEFGGRANEQFF.

This clonotype appeared many times. The rearrangement joins TRBV3-1 to TRBJ2-5; 7 bases match TRBD2. This CDR3 has 16 amino acids. The germline V gene has CDR1 LGHDT and CDR2 YNNKEL (reference sequence). Losses at the gene ends were 3 bases for V and 1 base for J; bases not matched to a gene: 8. CDR3 coding DNA: TGTGCCAGCAGCCATCTGTCGAGCGGGACCCAAGAGACCCAGTACTTC. It codes for CASSHLSSGTQETQYF.

This clonotype has at least ten counts. The chain couples TRBV12-5 to TRBJ2-5, with 13 bases identical to TRBD2. CDR3 length equals 18 residues. Germline V lookup: CDR1 LGHNT, CDR2 FRNRAP. Trimming took 4 bases from V and 4 from J; bases not matched to a gene: 12. CDR3 sequence: CASGSTTSGRRPVETQYF. The CDR3, as DNA: TGTGCTAGTGGTTCCACGACTAGCGGGAGGAGGCCTGTAGAGACCCAGTACTTC.

This clonotype appeared a few times. The chain is built from TRBV9 and TRBJ1-1; D gene ambiguous. CDR1 and CDR2 from the germline V gene are SGDLS and YYNGEE. The CDR3 is 16 amino acids. Trimming removed 3 bases at V and 4 bases at J, with 19 bases between. The CDR3 bases are TGTGCCAGCAGCGGAACCGACCCCCGAGGGAGCACTGAAGCTTTCTTT. Encoded protein: CASSGTDPRGSTEAFF.

This clonotype has ten or more counts. The V and J genes are TRBV9 and TRBJ2-2; D gene unclear. V was trimmed by 0 bases and J by 0 bases, leaving 3 bases between them. In germline, CDR1 is SGDLS, CDR2 YYNGEE. The CDR3 spans 14 residues. CDR3 loop: CASSVGPNTGELFF. The CDR3 DNA follows: TGTGCCAGCAGCGTAGGGCCGAACACCGGGGAGCTGTTTTTT.

This clonotype was detected ten times or more. V usage is TRBV12-3 or TRBV12-4 and J usage is TRBJ2-1; perhaps TRBD2 as D (7 bases). V was cut by 2 bases and J by 12 bases, with 11 bases left in between. The CDR3 loop spans 12 amino acids. CDR3: CASSLHGGAQFF. In nucleotides, the CDR3 is TGTGCCAGCAGTTTACATGGGGGGGCGCAGTTCTTC.

The rearrangement joins TRBV30 to TRBJ2-7; D is unresolved. The CDR3 totals 10 residues. V was cut by 6 bases and J by 5 bases, with 8 bases left in between. The germline gives CDR1 GTSNPN, CDR2 SVGIG (reference sequence). As DNA, the CDR3 is TGTGCCTGCCCTAGGAACGAGCAGTACTTC. Its translation: CACPRNEQYF.

This clonotype has a count of ten or more. The rearrangement uses TRBV6-5 and TRBJ1-6, with 8 bases that match TRBD1. The germline V gene has CDR1 MNHEY and CDR2 SVGAGI. The CDR3 runs 17 residues. V gave up 2 bases and J gave up 10 bases; unmatched junction bases: 13. The CDR3 DNA reads as TGTGCCAGCAGTTACCGCCGGACAGGGATGGGAAGATCACCCCTCCACTTT. This codes for CASSYRRTGMGRSPLHF.

Ten or more counts support this clonotype. V is TRBV7-2 and J is TRBJ2-1, with 7 bases identical to TRBD1. Germline CDR1 is SGHTA and CDR2 is FQGNSA. The length of the CDR3 is 14 residues. Trimming cost V 6 bases and J 3 bases; bases outside gene matches: 5. The CDR3 sequence is CASRVDRSYNEQFF. The CDR3 DNA reads TGTGCCAGCAGAGTGGACAGGAGCTACAATGAGCAGTTCTTC.

Only a few counts were recorded for this clonotype. This chain links TRBV4-2 with TRBJ1-3; D uncertain. The CDR3 has 15 residues. The germline V gene has CDR1 LGHNA and CDR2 YNFKEQ. Trimming removed 4 bases from V and 0 bases from J, with 10 bases in between. The CDR3 here is CASSPLSDSGNTIYF. The CDR3 nucleotides are TGTGCCAGCAGCCCACTATCAGACTCTGGAAACACCATATATTTT.

This clonotype has a count of ten or more. The chain joins TRBV6-2 or TRBV6-3 to TRBJ2-4; D unclear. V was clipped by 10 bases and J by 3 bases, with 13 bases between them. The germline gives CDR1 MNHEY, CDR2 SVGEGT. This CDR3 spans 13 amino acids. The CDR3 DNA sequence: TGTGCCACAAACGCCGGGTACAAAAACATTCAGTACTTC. Protein: CATNAGYKNIQYF.

This clonotype was recorded at least ten times. V gene TRBV28 combines with J gene TRBJ2-6; no reliable D call. This CDR3 comprises 13 residues. V was clipped by 6 bases and J by 4 bases, with 7 bases between them. From germline, CDR1 is MDHEN and CDR2 SYDVKM. The CDR3 DNA sequence: TGTGCCAGCAGGGTCGGGGGGGCCAACGTCCTGACTTTC. Its protein is CASRVGGANVLTF.

The genes are TRBV10-3 and TRBJ2-5; D perhaps matches TRBD1 (5 bases). The germline V gene encodes CDR1 ENHRY and CDR2 SYGVKD. The CDR3 has 13 amino acids. V was clipped by 2 bases and J by 2 bases, with 6 bases between them. CDR3 region: CAISETGQETQYF. As DNA, the CDR3 is TGTGCCATCAGTGAGACAGGTCAAGAGACCCAGTACTTC.

In its sample, this clonotype was seen many times. The J gene is TRBJ2-1, the V gene TRBV7-8; 14 bases match TRBD2. Germline CDR1 SGHVS, CDR2 FQNEAQ. The CDR3 consists of 19 residues. V shed 6 bases, J shed 3 bases, and the junction held 13 bases outside the gene matches. DNA of the CDR3: TGTGCCAGCAGGATGATTGGGACTAGCGGGAGTACTTACTACAATGAGCAGTTCTTC. Protein sequence: CASRMIGTSGSTYYNEQFF.

This clonotype has ten or more counts. The chain employs TRBV20-1 and TRBJ2-3, with D possibly matching TRBD2 (6 bases). Trimming took off 0 bases at V and 2 bases at J, with 15 bases between the two ends. Germline V lookup: CDR1 DFQATT, CDR2 SNEGSKA (reference sequence). This CDR3 is built from 16 residues. The chain's CDR3 is CSARDQGGVNTDTQYF. CDR3 in DNA: TGCAGTGCTAGAGATCAAGGCGGGGTTAACACAGATACGCAGTATTTT.

This clonotype is medium-sized. This chain connects TRBV20-1 to TRBJ2-1; 7 nucleotides match TRBD2. The germline gives CDR1 DFQATT, CDR2 SNEGSKA (reference sequence). This CDR3 is built from 13 residues. J lost 11 bases, V lost 6 bases, and 13 bases had no gene match. This chain's CDR3 is CSARRAGAVKQFF. Here the CDR3 DNA reads TGCAGTGCCAGGAGGGCGGGAGCGGTAAAGCAGTTCTTC.

In this sample, this clonotype turned up a few times. The chain employs TRBV18 and TRBJ1-3; weak D call: TRBD1 (6 bases). Germline V gene sequence: CDR1 KGHSH, CDR2 LQKENI. V was pared by 3 bases and J by 0 bases, with 9 bases between. This CDR3 has 15 residues. The CDR3 DNA reads TGTGCCAGCTCACCGGGACACCACTCTGGAAACACCATATATTTT. The encoded protein is CASSPGHHSGNTIYF.

This clonotype was detected many times. The J gene is TRBJ2-2, the V gene TRBV19; D gene uncertain. CDR1 is LNHDA and CDR2 is SQIVND in the germline V gene (reference sequence). The CDR3 is made up of 16 amino acids. V gave up 2 bases and J gave up 1 base, with 11 bases separating them. This CDR3 reads CASSISPGRNTGELFF. The CDR3 DNA sequence: TGTGCCAGTAGTATATCGCCCGGTAGGAACACCGGGGAGCTGTTTTTT.

This clonotype came up many times. The rearrangement joins TRBV28 to TRBJ2-7; a weak D match, TRBD2 (7 bases). V was trimmed by 5 bases and J by 4 bases, leaving 15 bases between them. Germline-derived CDR1 and CDR2 are MDHEN and SYDVKM. The CDR3 is 14 residues long. The CDR3 protein is CASSRQGRGYEQYF. The CDR3 DNA reads as TGTGCCAGCAGTCGTCAGGGGAGGGGTTACGAGCAGTACTTC. Combining the CDR3 with reference TRBV28 and TRBJ2-7 gives the whole variable domain DVKVTQSSRYLVKRTGEKVFLECVQDMDHENMFWYRQDPGLGLRLIYFSYDVKMKEKGDIPEGYSVSREKKERFSLILESASTNQTSMYLCASSRQGRGYEQYFGPGTRLTVT.

Judged by abundance, this clonotype is medium-sized. The rearrangement joins TRBV4-1 to TRBJ2-1; 7 positions match TRBD2. Germline CDR1 and CDR2: MGHRA and YSYEKL. CDR3 length: 15 residues. V lost 4 bases and J lost 3; bases outside the gene matches: 6. DNA for the CDR3: TGCGCCAGCAGCCCCGTGTGGGAGGGCTACAATGAGCAGTTCTTC. It codes for CASSPVWEGYNEQFF.

This clonotype was seen a few times. J is TRBJ1-6 and V is TRBV4-1; TRBD1 is a possible D gene (5 bases). Trimming removed 3 bases at V and 8 bases at J, with 14 bases between. Per the germline V gene, CDR1 is MGHRA and CDR2 is YSYEKL. The CDR3 contains 15 residues. In DNA, the CDR3 is TGCGCCAGCAGCCATCCCCAGGGCAGATATTCACCCCTCCACTTT. The encoded protein is CASSHPQGRYSPLHF.

This clonotype appeared a few times. The chain links TRBV27 to TRBJ2-1, with 8 bases identical to TRBD2. CDR1 and CDR2 from the germline V gene are MNHEY and SMNVEV (reference sequence). The junction had 9 bases not matched to a gene; V was cut back by 4 bases and J by 7 bases. The CDR3 loop spans 15 amino acids. CDR3 sequence reads: CASSSGTRVWNEQFF. The CDR3 nucleotides are TGTGCCAGCAGTTCAGGGACTAGAGTCTGGAATGAGCAGTTCTTC.

This clonotype was counted ten times or more. The chain is built from TRBV6-6 and TRBJ2-3, with 9 nucleotides matching TRBD1. Looked up from germline, CDR1 is MNHNY and CDR2 is SVGAGI (reference sequence). Trimming removed 4 bases from V and 4 bases from J; junction bases left unmatched: 9. This CDR3 contains 16 residues. The CDR3 DNA sequence: TGTGCCAGCAGTTCCCTTCGAACAGGGGGCTCAGATACGCAGTATTTT. Translation gives CASSSLRTGGSDTQYF.

The sample holds many counts of this clonotype. The chain employs TRBV11-2 and TRBJ2-2; 8 nucleotides match TRBD1. This CDR3 spans 19 amino acids. V gave up 5 bases and J gave up 5 bases; unmatched junction bases: 19. Germline V gene data show CDR1 as SGHAT and CDR2 as FQNNGV. CDR3 loop: CASSPVVPRRTGRTGELFF. As DNA, the CDR3 is TGTGCCAGCAGCCCAGTGGTACCGCGACGGACAGGGCGGACCGGGGAGCTGTTTTTT. The variable domain in full, with the rest retrieved from reference TRBV11-2 and TRBJ2-2, is EAGVAQSPRYKIIEKRQSVAFWCNPISGHATLYWYQQILGQGPKLLIQFQNNGVVDDSQLPKDRFSAERLKGVDSTLKIQPAKLEDSAVYLCASSPVVPRRTGRTGELFFGEGSRLTVL.

Many counts were recorded for this clonotype. The V call is TRBV29-1, the J call TRBJ2-3, with D possibly being TRBD2 (7 bases). The germline V and J ends were trimmed by 7 bases and 0 bases, with 14 bases remaining between them. Per the germline V gene, CDR1 is SQVTM and CDR2 is ANQGSEA. This CDR3 region has 14 residues. The CDR3 region is CSGSGGPSTDTQYF. The CDR3 nucleotides read TGCAGCGGTTCGGGGGGCCCCAGCACAGATACGCAGTATTTT.

This clonotype was counted ten times or more. This rearrangement joins TRBV7-9 to TRBJ2-7; D could derive from TRBD1 or TRBD2 (6 bases each). The V gene's germline CDR1 is SEHNR and CDR2 FQNEAQ (reference sequence). The CDR3 runs to 13 residues. V was cut by 8 bases and J by 6 bases, with 17 bases left in between. This CDR3 is CASVRGPTAEQYF. The CDR3 region has the DNA TGTGCCAGCGTTCGGGGGCCTACCGCCGAGCAGTACTTC.

By sample fraction, this clonotype is medium-sized. The V call is TRBV6-5, the J call TRBJ1-5, with unresolved D. Trimming stripped 0 bases from V and 3 bases from J, with 6 bases between. Per germline, CDR1 MNHEY and CDR2 SVGAGI. The CDR3 is 14 amino acids. The CDR3 DNA is TGTGCCAGCAGTTACTCAGAGGTCAATCAGCCCCAGCATTTT. Its translation: CASSYSEVNQPQHF.

The table lists this clonotype with many counts. This rearrangement joins TRBV27 to TRBJ2-1; a possible D gene is TRBD2 (6 bases). Germline V CDR1 and CDR2: MNHEY, SMNVEV (reference sequence). Trimming took off 2 bases at V and 1 base at J, with 9 bases between the two ends. The CDR3 contains 15 residues. CDR3 sequence reads: CASSLGLASYNEQFF. The CDR3 DNA reads as TGTGCCAGCAGTTTAGGGCTAGCGTCCTACAATGAGCAGTTCTTC.